This entry lists 32 T cell receptor beta chains sequenced from one sample in a study of blood T cell repertoires in COVID-19. TCRdb's copy holds only in-frame clones and misses some; the assay was immunoSEQ multiplex PCR. Of 60,000 to 90,000 clones detected, around nine tenths appear once; the ten largest clones hold around 5%. The sequenced sample consisted of peripheral blood. These receptors originate from an elderly woman with active or convalescent COVID-19.

The chain is built from TRBV15 and TRBJ1-5, with 7 bases that match TRBD1. Looked up from germline, CDR1 is LNHNV and CDR2 is YYDKDF (reference sequence). The CDR3 contains 15 residues. Losses at the gene ends were 3 bases for V and 4 bases for J; bases not matched to a gene: 6. CDR3 region: CATSRGATGNQPQHF. CDR3 nucleotides: TGTGCCACCAGCAGGGGCGCGACAGGGAATCAGCCCCAGCATTTT.

The rearrangement links TRBV27 to TRBJ1-5, with a tentative D call TRBD1 (5 bases). CDR3 length: 14 amino acids. Germline CDR1 reads MNHEY; CDR2 reads SMNVEV (reference sequence). The V and J ends lost 3 bases and 3 bases respectively, with 9 bases between them. CDR3 protein: CASSLGLINQPQHF. DNA of the CDR3: TGTGCCAGCAGTTTGGGACTGATCAATCAGCCCCAGCATTTT.

The CDR3 spells CASRGWEGSYEQYF. In nucleotides, the CDR3 is TGTGCCAGCAGGGGGTGGGAAGGGAGCTACGAGCAGTACTTC. The chain carries TRBV7-6 and TRBJ2-7; TRBD2 is a possible D gene (5 bases). Trimming cost V 6 bases and J 3 bases, with 15 bases left between them. The germline gives CDR1 SGHVS, CDR2 FNYEAQ. CDR3 length: 14 residues.

V is TRBV6-5 and J is TRBJ2-1; 8 bases are a match to TRBD1. Per germline, CDR1 MNHEY and CDR2 SVGAGI. The CDR3 extends over 15 amino acids. Unmatched junction bases numbered 8, after V lost 5 bases and J lost 5 bases. CDR3 nucleotides: TGTGCCAGCAGTCTTGGGACAGGTTCCAACAATGAGCAGTTCTTC. This encodes CASSLGTGSNNEQFF.

This chain connects TRBV6-5 to TRBJ1-1; 9 bases fit TRBD1. This CDR3 contains 14 residues. J was trimmed by 2 bases and V by 5 bases; bases with no gene match: 3. Germline CDR1 MNHEY, CDR2 SVGAGI. Here the CDR3 DNA reads TGTGCCAGCAGTATGGGACAGGGCAACACTGAAGCTTTCTTT. Amino acids: CASSMGQGNTEAFF.

This clone was seen only once. Germline and junction disagree at one end, which may indicate a read error. This chain links TRBV6-2 or TRBV6-3 with TRBJ2-1; D remains unclear. The CDR3 covers 14 residues. From germline, CDR1 is MNHEY and CDR2 SVGEGT. In nucleotides, the CDR3 is TGTGCCAGCAGTAGACTCCCCGAGCCCAATGAGCTGTTCTTC. Its translation is CASSRLPEPNELFF.

This chain links TRBV10-3 with TRBJ1-5; 9 nucleotides align to TRBD1. The V and J ends lost 2 bases and 4 bases, in that order; junction bases with no gene match: 0. This CDR3 has 14 residues. Germline V gives CDR1 ENHRY, CDR2 SYGVKD. The CDR3 DNA sequence: TGTGCCATCAGTGAGGGGACAGGGAATCAGCCCCAGCATTTT. Translated, it gives CAISEGTGNQPQHF.

V is TRBV19 and J is TRBJ2-7; maybe TRBD2 (5 bases). V dropped 3 bases and J dropped 2 bases, with 14 bases sitting between them. The CDR3 length is 15 residues. The V gene's germline CDR1 is LNHDA and CDR2 SQIVND (reference sequence). This CDR3 reads CASSIQDSQPYEQYF. CDR3 DNA sequence: TGTGCCAGTAGTATTCAGGACTCCCAACCCTACGAGCAGTACTTC. Combining the CDR3 with reference TRBV19 and TRBJ2-7 gives the whole variable domain DGGITQSPKYLFRKEGQNVTLSCEQNLNHDAMYWYRQDPGQGLRLIYYSQIVNDFQKGDIAEGYSVSREKKESFPLTVTSAQKNPTAFYLCASSIQDSQPYEQYFGPGTRLTVT.

The V call is TRBV7-2, the J call TRBJ1-1, with a tentative D call TRBD1 (6 bases). The CDR3 is 14 amino acids. CDR1 and CDR2 (germline): SGHTA, FQGNSA. The V end lost 5 bases, the J end lost 3 bases, and 13 bases lay between the germline ends. CDR3 sequence (DNA): TGTGCCAGCAGCACCGGGACATACTACACTGAAGCTTTCTTT. Protein product: CASSTGTYYTEAFF.

This clone came up once. V gene TRBV21-1 combines with J gene TRBJ2-1; whether TRBD1, the table's D call, matches the DNA was not checked. TRBV21-1 is shown as a pseudogene. CDR3 length equals 16 residues. The CDR3 protein is CASSSRTGWSYNEQFF. In DNA, the CDR3 is TGTGCCAGCAGCTCCAGGACAGGGTGGTCCTACAATGAGCAGTTCTTC.

The chain is built from TRBV28 and TRBJ1-2; D is unclear. V dropped 2 bases and J dropped 8 bases, with 12 bases sitting between them. Germline assignment: CDR1 MDHEN and CDR2 SYDVKM. The CDR3 has 13 amino acids. The CDR3, as DNA: TGTGCCAGCAGTTTACTCCACCAGAGGGGCTACACCTTC. Translating it yields CASSLLHQRGYTF.

This chain connects TRBV4-1 to TRBJ1-3, with 7 nucleotides matching TRBD1. Trimming took 4 bases from V and 0 from J; bases not matched to a gene: 3. The CDR3 extends over 15 amino acids. Germline V gene lookup returns CDR1 MGHRA and CDR2 YSYEKL. Here the CDR3 reads CASSLGTVSGNTIYF. Here the CDR3 DNA reads TGCGCCAGCAGCCTTGGGACAGTCTCTGGAAACACCATATATTTT.

The chain combines TRBV5-6 with TRBJ2-2, with D possibly matching TRBD1 (6 bases). The germline CDR1 and CDR2 sequences are SGHDT and YYEEEE. This CDR3 is 13 amino acids long. With 0 bases removed from V and 6 bases from J, the gap between germline ends came to 6 bases. In nucleotides, the CDR3 is TGTGCCAGCAGCTTGGACAGGGCCGGGGAGCTGTTTTTT. It is translated as CASSLDRAGELFF.

The chain links TRBV7-2 to TRBJ1-4; no reliable D call. The length of the CDR3 is 15 residues. In germline, CDR1 is SGHTA, CDR2 FQGNSA. The germline V and J ends were trimmed by 5 bases and 3 bases, with 13 bases remaining between them. The CDR3 is CASSADGGANEKLFF. CDR3 sequence (DNA): TGTGCCAGCAGCGCCGACGGCGGGGCTAATGAAAAACTGTTTTTT.

The V gene is TRBV6-5, the J gene TRBJ2-3, with TRBD2 matching 11 bases. CDR1 is MNHEY and CDR2 is SVGAGI in the germline V gene. The CDR3 is made up of 15 amino acids. The V segment lost 7 bases and the J segment 3 bases; nucleotides outside the gene matches: 6. The CDR3 is CASISGGAGTDTQYF. The CDR3 coding sequence is TGTGCCAGCATTAGCGGGGGGGCCGGGACAGATACGCAGTATTTT.

J is TRBJ2-1 and V is TRBV28; tentatively, D is TRBD1 (5 bases). Germline lookup yields CDR1 MDHEN and CDR2 SYDVKM. CDR3 length equals 12 residues. V gave up 2 bases and J gave up 7 bases, with 6 bases separating them. The CDR3 sequence is CASSLQGNEQFF. The DNA for the CDR3 is TGTGCCAGCAGTTTACAGGGAAATGAGCAGTTCTTC. The whole variable domain, filled in from reference TRBV28 and TRBJ2-1, reads DVKVTQSSRYLVKRTGEKVFLECVQDMDHENMFWYRQDPGLGLRLIYFSYDVKMKEKGDIPEGYSVSREKKERFSLILESASTNQTSMYLCASSLQGNEQFFGPGTRLTVL.

The chain links TRBV7-3 to TRBJ1-5, with 9 bases fitting TRBD1. Germline V gene sequence: CDR1 SGHTA, CDR2 FQGTGA. Trimming cost V 6 bases and J 4 bases; bases outside gene matches: 7. The CDR3 totals 15 residues. This chain's CDR3 is CASRAVGTGNQPQHF. In DNA form, the CDR3 reads TGTGCCAGCAGAGCGGTGGGGACAGGGAATCAGCCCCAGCATTTT.

The rearrangement joins TRBV7-2 to TRBJ1-2, with 11 bases matching TRBD1. The CDR3 contains 13 residues. J was trimmed by 10 bases and V by 3 bases; bases with no gene match: 4. Germline CDR1 SGHTA, CDR2 FQGNSA. The CDR3 DNA is TGTGCCAGCAGCTTGGGGACAGGGGGAGACTACACCTTC. Residues: CASSLGTGGDYTF.

The chain joins TRBV19 to TRBJ2-2; no definite D call. The V gene lost 7 bases and the J gene lost 0 bases, with 12 bases spanning the gap. Germline V gene lookup returns CDR1 LNHDA and CDR2 SQIVND (reference sequence). This CDR3 contains 15 residues. The CDR3 DNA is TGTGCCAGTAAGGAGAAGGCGGCGAACACCGGGGAGCTGTTTTTT. This sequence encodes CASKEKAANTGELFF.

V is TRBV12-3 or TRBV12-4 and J is TRBJ2-1; a possible D gene is TRBD1 (5 bases). The length of the CDR3 is 13 residues. Trimming left V 5 bases short and J 3 bases short, with 8 bases between. The CDR3 bases are TGTGCCAGCAGTCGACAGATCTACAATGAGCAGTTCTTC. As protein: CASSRQIYNEQFF.

The chain uses TRBV19 and TRBJ2-7; TRBD1 might be the D (6 bases). The CDR3 totals 14 residues. V was cut by 5 bases and J by 1 base, with 12 bases left in between. Per germline, CDR1 LNHDA and CDR2 SQIVND (reference sequence). CDR3 region: CASSGTGRSYEQYF. In DNA form, the CDR3 reads TGTGCCAGTAGTGGAACAGGGCGGTCCTACGAGCAGTACTTC.

This clone showed up just a few times. V usage is TRBV9 and J usage is TRBJ1-6, with D perhaps matching TRBD1 (6 bases). The V end lost 4 bases, the J end lost 5 bases, and 19 bases lay between the germline ends. The length of the CDR3 is 17 residues. CDR1 is SGDLS and CDR2 is YYNGEE in the germline V gene. The CDR3 here is CASSPTGIHVDNSPLHF. CDR3 DNA sequence: TGTGCCAGCAGCCCCACAGGGATTCACGTAGATAATTCACCCCTCCACTTT.

The table lists this clone with a count of one. The CDR3 nucleotides are TGCGCCAGCAGCTTAAGAACAGGGGGCCTGAACACTGAAGCTTTCTTT. This encodes CASSLRTGGLNTEAFF. V usage is TRBV5-1 and J usage is TRBJ1-1; 9 bases align to TRBD1. This CDR3 spans 16 amino acids. V gave up 2 bases and J gave up 0 bases; unmatched junction bases: 5. CDR1 is SGHRS and CDR2 is YFSETQ in the germline V gene.

The chain links TRBV10-3 to TRBJ2-1; TRBD1 aligns across 8 bases. V dropped 1 base and J dropped 1; count of bases not matched to a gene: 0. The CDR3 consists of 15 residues. The germline gives CDR1 ENHRY, CDR2 SYGVKD. The CDR3 here is CAISEYRGSYNEQFF. The CDR3 coding sequence is TGTGCCATCAGTGAGTACAGGGGGTCCTACAATGAGCAGTTCTTC.

This clone was detected only a few times. V is TRBV5-4 and J is TRBJ2-6; TRBD1 aligns across 8 bases. Germline-derived CDR1 and CDR2 are SGHNT and YYREEE (reference sequence). This CDR3 region has 16 residues. The V segment lost 3 bases and the J segment 0 bases; nucleotides outside the gene matches: 2. The CDR3 region is CASSSTGVSGANVLTF. In nucleotides, the CDR3 is TGTGCCAGCAGCTCGACAGGGGTCTCTGGGGCCAACGTCCTGACTTTC.

V and J are TRBV6-5 and TRBJ2-3; TRBD2 aligns across 7 bases. CDR1 and CDR2 from the germline V gene are MNHEY and SVGAGI. The CDR3 length is 11 residues. V was pared by 8 bases and J by 5 bases, with 1 base of the junction left unmatched. As DNA, the CDR3 is TGTGCCAGCGGGAGGGGAGATACGCAGTATTTT. It is translated as CASGRGDTQYF.

The genes are TRBV13 and TRBJ1-1, with 7 bases lining up with TRBD1. V shed 5 bases and J 8 bases; nucleotides not matched to a gene: 8. This CDR3 contains 13 residues. Germline values: CDR1 PRHDT, CDR2 FYEKMQ (reference sequence). The CDR3 is CASSPLTGREAFF. The CDR3 coding sequence is TGTGCCAGCAGCCCCTTGACAGGGAGAGAAGCTTTCTTT.

In DNA form, the CDR3 reads TGTGCCAGCAGTCCTACTAGCGGGGGGGGAGGAGGCACAGATACGCAGTATTTT. This gives the protein CASSPTSGGGGGTDTQYF. V gene TRBV28 combines with J gene TRBJ2-3; 13 bases are shared with TRBD2. Looked up from germline, CDR1 is MDHEN and CDR2 is SYDVKM. The CDR3 contains 18 residues. Germline trimming cut 5 bases from V and 1 base from J; bases unmatched to any gene: 9.

The chain combines TRBV11-2 with TRBJ2-3, with a possible D match to TRBD1 (6 bases). Germline V CDR1 and CDR2: SGHAT, FQNNGV. This CDR3 has 14 residues. V was clipped by 6 bases and J by 0 bases, with 10 bases between them. This chain's CDR3 is CASSTQGSTDTQYF. In DNA, the CDR3 is TGTGCCAGCAGTACTCAGGGGAGCACAGATACGCAGTATTTT.

V is TRBV27 and J is TRBJ1-5; 7 positions agree with TRBD1. The junction had 4 bases not matched to a gene; V was cut back by 4 bases and J by 1 base. The CDR3 consists of 15 residues. Germline lookup yields CDR1 MNHEY and CDR2 SMNVEV (reference sequence). CDR3 in DNA: TGTGCCAGCAGTTGGGACAGCTTGAGCAATCAGCCCCAGCATTTT. Its translation is CASSWDSLSNQPQHF.

This chain uses TRBV5-1 with TRBJ2-1; 7 nucleotides align to TRBD1. J lost 6 bases, V lost 3 bases, and 6 bases had no gene match. The CDR3 spans 14 residues. Germline lookup yields CDR1 SGHRS and CDR2 YFSETQ. The CDR3 region has the DNA TGCGCCAGCAGCTGGGGGACAGACTTCAATGAGCAGTTCTTC. The encoded protein is CASSWGTDFNEQFF.

The rearrangement joins TRBV11-3 to TRBJ2-7; 9 bases match TRBD1. V lost 1 base to trimming and J lost 5 bases; unmatched junction nucleotides: 3. This CDR3 has 14 residues. CDR1 is SGHNT and CDR2 is YENEEA in the germline V gene. The CDR3 nucleotides are TGTGCCAGCAGCTTAGCACAGGGGGCCCACGAGCAGTACTTC. Amino acid sequence: CASSLAQGAHEQYF.